These 2 T cell receptor beta chains were sequenced from one sample in a study of T cells in Graves' hyperthyroidism and ophthalmopathy. TCR beta CDR3 regions were amplified from RNA. The TCR CDR3 first-round RT-PCR relied on the HTBI primer set. Each CDR3 protein is one row after TCRdb ran MiXCR on the multiplex PCR reads. The sample shows some 500,000 distinct CDR3 sequences, 16% of them seen only once. Specimen: blood. The receptor set was obtained from a woman aged 30 to 39 with Graves' ophthalmopathy.

V usage is TRBV12-3 or TRBV12-4 and J usage is TRBJ2-7, with TRBD2 as a possible D gene (5 bases). Trimming took 5 bases from V and 2 from J, leaving 19 bases between them. CDR3 length equals 16 residues. CDR3 in DNA: TGTGCCAGCAGTGAGTTAGCGCCGGCCGCTACCTACGAGCAGTACTTC. It codes for CASSELAPAATYEQYF.

This clonotype was detected many times. V is TRBV24-1 and J is TRBJ2-3, with D perhaps TRBD2 (7 bases). This CDR3 is built from 13 residues. The germline gives CDR1 KGHDR, CDR2 SFDVKD. V was cut by 7 bases and J by 8 bases, with 15 bases left in between. The CDR3 DNA reads as TGTGCCACCAGGGGAGGGGGGCAGGCTACGCAGTATTTT. Protein: CATRGGGQATQYF.